This TCR beta chain was identified in a study of T cells of healthy individuals. This clonotype was seen repeatedly, ten times or more. TCRdb passed the 5' RACE reads through MiXCR, listing each CDR3 protein once. The sample consists of tens of thousands of distinct CDR3 sequences, about 15% of them appearing once. The TCR was taken from a human donor in good health.

This CDR3 reads CASSSIRGQGRLYEQYF. The CDR3 DNA reads as TGTGCCAGCAGTTCAATCCGCGGACAGGGCCGCCTATACGAGCAGTACTTC. The rearrangement links TRBV6-5 to TRBJ2-7; 8 bases match TRBD1. Germline assignment: CDR1 MNHEY and CDR2 SVGAGI. The ends lost 4 bases at V and 4 bases at J; junction bases unmatched: 15. This CDR3 is built from 17 residues.